Listed here are 13 T cell receptor beta chains from one sample, sequenced in a study of metastatic and nonmetastatic thyroid tumors (TCRdb year 2020). Libraries came from PCR. TCRdb shows the sequencer as Illumina HiSeq 4000. Starting from the raw public reads, TCRdb applied fastp trimming at Q25, assembled clones with MiXCR and retained in-frame beta chains. Counted in this sample were roughly 90,000 clones; more than 13% of them appeared once. Roughly 3.9% of the sample lies in the top ten. None of the patients had been given any treatment before thyroid surgery. Sequencing was carried out using blood. These receptors all come from a female donor with papillary thyroid cancer or a benign thyroid nodule (not recorded which). Some clones in this sample may be carry-over from other donors' samples.

This clone was observed at least ten times. V and J are TRBV20-1 and TRBJ2-5, with 8 bases that match TRBD1. V shed 6 bases and J 5 bases; nucleotides not matched to a gene: 8. The CDR3 loop spans 13 amino acids. In germline, CDR1 is DFQATT, CDR2 SNEGSKA (reference sequence). The CDR3 nucleotides read TGCAGTGCCAGGGACAGGTTGGGGGAGACCCAGTACTTC. It specifies CSARDRLGETQYF.

There are many counts of this clone. The sample has other DNA sequences that encode this CDR3 too. The V call is TRBV28, the J call TRBJ2-3; 11 nucleotides line up with TRBD1. CDR1 MDHEN and CDR2 SYDVKM come from the germline V gene. The CDR3 has 17 amino acids. The J segment lost 2 bases and the V segment lost 1 base, leaving 5 bases of the junction unmatched. CDR3 bases: TGTGCCAGCAGTTTATCGGACAGGGGGCTTGACACAGATACGCAGTATTTT. Encoded protein: CASSLSDRGLDTDTQYF.

This clone was counted at least ten times. The V and J genes are TRBV5-5 and TRBJ2-7, with D uncertain. V was shortened by 0 bases and J by 2 bases, with 9 bases between the two germline ends. Germline assignment: CDR1 SGHKS and CDR2 YYEKEE (reference sequence). The CDR3 extends over 14 amino acids. CDR3 DNA sequence: TGTGCCAGCAGCTTGGGGGGTTTGCCCTACGAGCAGTACTTC. It codes for CASSLGGLPYEQYF.

As concerns this clone: This may be a read error, as it is one base from a much larger clone. The rearrangement links TRBV13 to TRBJ2-3, with 15 bases fitting TRBD2. Germline-derived CDR1 and CDR2 are PRHDT and FYEKMQ (reference sequence). V lost 5 bases to trimming and J lost 5 bases; unmatched junction nucleotides: 14. The CDR3 extends over 19 amino acids. CDR3 DNA sequence: TGTGCCAGCAGCCGTAGGCGGACTAGCGGGGGGGTAGCGGGAGATACGCAGTATTTT. This encodes CASSRRRTSGGVAGDTQYF.

This clone was detected a few times. This rearrangement joins TRBV5-6 to TRBJ2-5; TRBD2 agrees at 14 bases. The J segment lost 3 bases and the V segment lost 4 bases, leaving 5 bases of the junction unmatched. CDR1 SGHDT and CDR2 YYEEEE come from the germline V gene. The CDR3 runs 16 residues. CDR3 region: CASSQGLAGDKETQYF. DNA of the CDR3: TGTGCCAGCAGCCAGGGACTAGCGGGGGATAAAGAGACCCAGTACTTC.

This clone has at least ten counts. CDR3 sequence reads: CASTLGTSSYNEQFF. DNA of the CDR3: TGTGCCAGCACCCTAGGGACGAGCTCCTACAATGAGCAGTTCTTC. The chain carries TRBV2 and TRBJ2-1; D is possibly TRBD1 or TRBD2 (5 bases each). The germline V gene has CDR1 SNHLY and CDR2 FYNNEI. V lost 7 bases and J 0 bases, leaving 13 bases between the germline ends. This CDR3 has 15 residues.

This clone was observed many times. The gene calls are TRBV4-1 and TRBJ1-5; 8 bases fit TRBD1. Unmatched junction bases numbered 8, after V lost 4 bases and J lost 6 bases. Germline V gene data show CDR1 as MGHRA and CDR2 as YSYEKL. The CDR3 spans 15 residues. The CDR3 spells CASSPDRAVGQPQHF. For the CDR3, the DNA is TGCGCCAGCAGCCCGGACAGGGCGGTGGGTCAGCCCCAGCATTTT.

This clone has ten or more counts. At one end, the junction sequence differs from germline, possibly due to a read error. The same CDR3 arises from other DNA sequences in this sample as well. The chain recombines TRBV28 with TRBJ2-2; a weak D match, TRBD1 (6 bases). This CDR3 has 15 residues. Germline V gives CDR1 MDHEN, CDR2 SYDVKM. For the CDR3, the DNA is TGTGCCAGCATTGCAGGGGCTAAGAACACTGGGGAGCTGTTTTTT. This gives the protein CASIAGAKNTGELFF.

This clone was counted between two and nine times. Distinct nucleotide sequences in the sample also encode this CDR3. This chain joins TRBV4-1 and TRBJ2-5, with unresolved D. The CDR3 extends over 13 amino acids. V shed 4 bases and J shed 5 bases, with 11 bases lying between them. The germline gives CDR1 MGHRA, CDR2 YSYEKL. The CDR3 region has the DNA TGCGCCAGCAGCCCCGGCATAGGGGAGACCCAGTACTTC. Protein product: CASSPGIGETQYF.

This clone was detected only a few times. This sequence may be a read error, since a much larger clone differs from it by one base. The chain has TRBV2 and TRBJ2-3; D remains ambiguous. V lost 7 bases, J lost 5 bases, and 7 bases lay in between. CDR3 length: 11 amino acids. The germline V gene has CDR1 SNHLY and CDR2 FYNNEI. The CDR3 bases are TGTGCCAGCAACCCCGTAGATACGCAGTATTTT. This sequence encodes CASNPVDTQYF.

This clone was counted at least ten times. The chain uses TRBV5-1 and TRBJ2-7; 7 nucleotides line up with TRBD1. The CDR3 has 14 amino acids. The germline V gene has CDR1 SGHRS and CDR2 YFSETQ. The trim removed 4 bases at V and 6 bases at J, leaving 10 bases unmatched. CDR3 bases: TGCGCCAGCAGCCCCACGACAGGGAAAGGCGAGCAGTACTTC. This codes for CASSPTTGKGEQYF.

This clone was observed many times. A clone one base away is much larger, so this may be a read error. V is TRBV12-3 or TRBV12-4 and J is TRBJ2-1; no clear D. This CDR3 comprises 11 residues. Trimming took 6 bases from V and 8 from J, leaving 8 bases between them. CDR3 coding DNA: TGTGCCAGCAGCCGACCGGATGAGCAGTTCTTC. This translates into CASSRPDEQFF.

The table lists this clone with many counts. The rearrangement joins TRBV28 to TRBJ2-2; a possible D gene is TRBD1 (6 bases). Germline V lookup: CDR1 MDHEN, CDR2 SYDVKM. This CDR3 is 16 amino acids long. Trimming took 3 bases from V and 3 from J, leaving 14 bases between them. DNA of the CDR3: TGTGCCAGCAGTTTTTACGCAGGGGCCCACACCGGGGAGCTGTTTTTT. Residues: CASSFYAGAHTGELFF. The whole variable domain, remainder taken from reference TRBV28 and TRBJ2-2, is DVKVTQSSRYLVKRTGEKVFLECVQDMDHENMFWYRQDPGLGLRLIYFSYDVKMKEKGDIPEGYSVSREKKERFSLILESASTNQTSMYLCASSFYAGAHTGELFFGEGSRLTVL.